A single sample is the source of the 21 T cell receptor beta chains below, sequenced in a study of T cell repertoires in cytomegalovirus infection. TCRdb reprocessed the reads with MiXCR, giving one entry per CDR3 protein. The table has about 76,000 distinct CDR3 sequences, around 3.4% seen once; the top ten hold over 4.5%. The sample consisted of PBMCs. Receptors originate from a human donor in good health (CMV status not recorded). Some clones in this sample may be carry-over from other donors' samples.

This clonotype was observed at least ten times. Here the CDR3 reads CSARVNGLSSYNSPLHF. CDR3 DNA: TGCAGTGCTAGAGTTAACGGGCTGAGCTCCTATAATTCACCCCTCCACTTT. V is TRBV20-1 and J is TRBJ1-6, with no clear D. Deletions cut 1 base from V and 0 bases from J, with 13 bases between. Per germline, CDR1 DFQATT and CDR2 SNEGSKA (reference sequence). The CDR3 has 17 residues.

This clonotype was observed many times. The CDR3 DNA follows: TGTGCCAGCAGCCACCCCCCACCTTGGGGGAAGGATGAAGCTTTCTTT. Its translation is CASSHPPPWGKDEAFF. The chain joins TRBV7-2 to TRBJ1-1; possible D gene TRBD1, 5 bases. From germline, CDR1 is SGHTA and CDR2 FQGNSA. This CDR3 region has 16 residues. V lost 5 bases and J 7 bases, leaving 23 bases between the germline ends.

This clonotype was counted at least ten times. The chain uses TRBV7-2 and TRBJ2-1, with D uncertain. The CDR3 is made up of 14 amino acids. Trimming stripped 2 bases from V and 0 bases from J, with 5 bases between. CDR1 SGHTA and CDR2 FQGNSA come from the germline V gene. The CDR3 bases are TGTGCCAGCAGCTTAACTCCCTCCTACAATGAGCAGTTCTTC. Its protein is CASSLTPSYNEQFF. The full variable domain, rest sourced from reference TRBV7-2 and TRBJ2-1, is GAGVSQSPSNKVTEKGKDVELRCDPISGHTALYWYRQSLGQGLEFLIYFQGNSAPDKSGLPSDRFSAERTGGSVSTLTIQRTQQEDSAVYLCASSLTPSYNEQFFGPGTRLTVL.

This clonotype was seen ten or more times. The J gene is TRBJ1-2, the V gene TRBV5-1, with TRBD1 matching 12 bases. The V segment lost 1 base and the J segment 7 bases; nucleotides outside the gene matches: 5. The CDR3 is made up of 15 amino acids. CDR1 is SGHRS, CDR2 YFSETQ, per germline. This CDR3 is CASSLTPGQGAGYTF. CDR3 coding DNA: TGCGCCAGCAGCTTGACACCGGGACAGGGGGCTGGCTACACCTTC.

This clonotype was counted many times. V and J are TRBV12-3 or TRBV12-4 and TRBJ1-1, with D unresolved. V dropped 6 bases and J dropped 2 bases, with 13 bases sitting between them. The CDR3 sequence is 14 residues long. The CDR3 sequence: CASSQMGYNTEAFF. In DNA, the CDR3 is TGTGCCAGCAGCCAGATGGGTTATAACACTGAAGCTTTCTTT.

This clonotype was detected many times. The gene calls are TRBV28 and TRBJ2-1; D is possibly TRBD2 (6 bases). The CDR3 spans 15 residues. Trimming shortened V by 6 bases and J by 0 bases, and 12 bases separated the two germline ends. The germline gives CDR1 MDHEN, CDR2 SYDVKM. CDR3 in DNA: TGTGCCAGCAGACCGCGGGGCGCCTCCTACAATGAGCAGTTCTTC. This translates into CASRPRGASYNEQFF.

At least ten counts were recorded for this clonotype. This rearrangement joins TRBV28 to TRBJ1-4, with 8 bases lining up with TRBD1. The CDR3 length is 15 residues. Unmatched junction bases numbered 9, after V lost 5 bases and J lost 7 bases. From germline, CDR1 is MDHEN and CDR2 SYDVKM. The CDR3 nucleotides are TGTGCCAGCAGTCGTCTTTTCGGGACAGGTGAAAAACTGTTTTTT. This translates into CASSRLFGTGEKLFF.

At least ten counts were recorded for this clonotype. This chain uses TRBV7-8 with TRBJ1-5; TRBD1 might be the D (5 bases). The germline V gene encodes CDR1 SGHVS and CDR2 FQNEAQ. The length of the CDR3 is 15 residues. V was shortened by 0 bases and J by 6 bases, with 12 bases between the two germline ends. For the CDR3, the DNA is TGTGCCAGCAGCTTAGCCTACGGGGCTACTCAGCCCCAGCATTTT. It specifies CASSLAYGATQPQHF.

The sample holds many counts of this clonotype. The gene calls are TRBV9 and TRBJ2-7, with D tentatively TRBD1 (5 bases). The germline CDR1 and CDR2 sequences are SGDLS and YYNGEE. The CDR3 extends over 13 amino acids. Trimming left V 0 bases short and J 3 bases short, with 7 bases between. The CDR3 spells CASSVATGYEQYF. CDR3 in DNA: TGTGCCAGCAGCGTAGCTACAGGCTACGAGCAGTACTTC.

This clonotype was picked up many times. The chain uses TRBV28 and TRBJ1-5; D not certain. CDR1 is MDHEN, CDR2 SYDVKM, per germline. V was pared by 4 bases and J by 7 bases, with 5 bases between. This CDR3 spans 11 amino acids. CDR3: CASSSMQPQHF. The CDR3, as DNA: TGTGCCAGCAGTTCGATGCAGCCCCAGCATTTT.

This clonotype was detected ten times or more. J is TRBJ1-2 and V is TRBV20-1, with 7 bases lining up with TRBD1. This CDR3 has 13 amino acids. Germline lookup yields CDR1 DFQATT and CDR2 SNEGSKA (reference sequence). V dropped 6 bases and J dropped 3; count of bases not matched to a gene: 7. The CDR3 bases are TGCAGTGCCCGGAAGGGGGCGGACTATGGCTACACCTTC. Protein sequence: CSARKGADYGYTF.

Ten or more counts support this clonotype. This chain connects TRBV7-3 to TRBJ1-1; D is ambiguous. The CDR3 runs 14 residues. Trimming left V 1 base short and J 3 bases short, with 9 bases between. Germline V gives CDR1 SGHTA, CDR2 FQGTGA. CDR3 region: CASSLSASHTEAFF. The CDR3 bases are TGTGCCAGCAGCTTAAGTGCCAGCCACACTGAAGCTTTCTTT.

This clonotype was recorded at least ten times. This chain joins TRBV27 and TRBJ2-7; 10 bases fit TRBD1. Trimming at V came to 8 bases and at J to 1 base, leaving 17 bases not matched to a gene. This CDR3 comprises 18 residues. CDR1 is MNHEY, CDR2 SMNVEV, per germline (reference sequence). The CDR3: CASAGTSKPGQGSYEQYF. CDR3 nucleotides: TGTGCCAGCGCAGGTACCTCAAAACCGGGACAGGGGTCCTACGAGCAGTACTTC.

Ten or more counts support this clonotype. The chain is built from TRBV2 and TRBJ2-1; 10 nucleotides align to TRBD2. Germline loops: CDR1 SNHLY, CDR2 FYNNEI. The CDR3 loop spans 15 amino acids. Trimming cost V 2 bases and J 9 bases; bases outside gene matches: 7. Written as DNA, the CDR3 is TGTGCCAGCAGTGAACGGACTAGCGGTGGAAGTGAGCAGTTCTTC. Protein: CASSERTSGGSEQFF.

This clonotype was counted ten times or more. The CDR3 coding sequence is TGTGCCAGTAGTCCACAGGGCAGCGATGGCTACACCTTC. Residues: CASSPQGSDGYTF. This rearrangement joins TRBV19 to TRBJ1-2; TRBD1 might be the D (6 bases). Germline V gives CDR1 LNHDA, CDR2 SQIVND (reference sequence). CDR3 length: 13 amino acids. Trimming pared 5 bases from V and 6 bases from J, leaving 13 bases between.

This clonotype was detected many times. The chain combines TRBV19 with TRBJ1-5; 8 nucleotides line up with TRBD1. The germline V gene has CDR1 LNHDA and CDR2 SQIVND (reference sequence). The V segment lost 6 bases and the J segment 3 bases; nucleotides outside the gene matches: 4. The CDR3 consists of 14 residues. The CDR3 protein is CASSQTGDNQPQHF. The CDR3 bases are TGTGCCAGTAGCCAGACAGGGGACAATCAGCCCCAGCATTTT. Based on the CDR3 plus reference TRBV19 and TRBJ1-5, the full variable domain is DGGITQSPKYLFRKEGQNVTLSCEQNLNHDAMYWYRQDPGQGLRLIYYSQIVNDFQKGDIAEGYSVSREKKESFPLTVTSAQKNPTAFYLCASSQTGDNQPQHFGDGTRLSIL.

This clonotype was seen at least ten times. This rearrangement joins TRBV6-2 or TRBV6-3 to TRBJ1-1, with unresolved D. Trimming pared 5 bases from V and 0 bases from J, leaving 19 bases between. CDR3 length: 17 amino acids. Germline CDR1 and CDR2: MNHEY and SVGEGT. The CDR3 bases are TGTGCCAGCAGTGGGAGGGTTGGACGGCCCATGAACACTGAAGCTTTCTTT. This encodes CASSGRVGRPMNTEAFF.

This clonotype was seen many times. V is TRBV7-2 and J is TRBJ1-3; unclear D gene. The CDR3 has 12 amino acids. Trimming shortened V by 5 bases and J by 2 bases, and 4 bases separated the two germline ends. CDR1 and CDR2 (germline): SGHTA, FQGNSA. The CDR3 nucleotides read TGTGCCAGCAGCCGAACTGGAAACACCATATATTTT. Amino acids: CASSRTGNTIYF.

This clonotype was recorded many times. The gene calls are TRBV6-1 and TRBJ1-5; D gene uncertain. V was cut by 4 bases and J by 12 bases, with 7 bases left in between. This CDR3 comprises 10 residues. Germline-derived CDR1 and CDR2 are MNHNS and SASEGT. CDR3 DNA: TGTGCCAGCAGTGCCGGGATCCAGCATTTT. Its protein product is CASSAGIQHF.

This clonotype was seen repeatedly, ten times or more. The chain uses TRBV20-1 and TRBJ2-1; D call uncertain. Germline CDR1 DFQATT, CDR2 SNEGSKA (reference sequence). The CDR3 is 14 residues long. CDR3 sequence reads: CSSDDFSSYNEQFF. CDR3 in DNA: TGCAGCTCGGACGATTTTAGCTCCTACAATGAGCAGTTCTTC.

This clonotype was counted at least ten times. The chain uses TRBV12-3 or TRBV12-4 and TRBJ2-1; no clear D gene. The CDR3 is made up of 13 amino acids. V was cut by 6 bases and J by 9 bases, with 15 bases left in between. CDR3 DNA: TGTGCCAGCAGCCTCGCGCCAGACCTTGAGCAGTTCTTC. This codes for CASSLAPDLEQFF.